The 6 T cell receptor beta chains listed next were all sequenced from one sample in a study of blood T cell repertoires in COVID-19. Clones were sequenced by immunoSEQ multiplex PCR, and TCRdb holds only the in-frame ones, with some missing. The data hold 150,000 to 200,000 clones, with about four fifths observed a single time. Sequenced input: PBMCs or T cells enriched from blood (not recorded which). All receptors derive from a man aged 45-65 years who had recovered from COVID-19.

A few counts support this clone. The genes are TRBV6-4 and TRBJ1-5; 10 bases match TRBD1. CDR1 is MRHNA, CDR2 SNTAGT, per germline. V was pared by 4 bases and J by 0 bases, with 15 bases of the junction left unmatched. This CDR3 contains 20 residues. The CDR3 loop reads CASSARQGASSFFSNQPQHF. The CDR3 DNA sequence: TGTGCCAGCAGTGCGAGACAGGGGGCGTCATCTTTTTTTAGCAATCAGCCCCAGCATTTT.

The V gene is TRBV6-6, the J gene TRBJ2-7; 10 positions match TRBD1. CDR1 is MNHNY, CDR2 SVGAGI, per germline (reference sequence). The CDR3 spans 16 residues. Trimming at V came to 5 bases and at J to 3 bases, leaving 10 bases not matched to a gene. The CDR3 nucleotides read TGTGCCAGCAGTACTGCCGGGGACAGGGGAAGCTACGAGCAGTACTTC. As protein: CASSTAGDRGSYEQYF.

This chain uses TRBV5-4 with TRBJ1-2; 8 nucleotides match TRBD1. The CDR3 spans 15 residues. CDR1 is SGHNT, CDR2 YYREEE, per germline (reference sequence). With V trimmed by 4 bases and J by 5 bases, 10 bases remained unmatched. This chain's CDR3 is CASSPPGTGKYGYTF. For the CDR3, the DNA is TGTGCCAGCAGCCCGCCTGGGACAGGCAAGTATGGCTACACCTTC.

V is TRBV3-1 (or the pseudogene TRBV3-2) and J is TRBJ2-7; maybe TRBD2 (5 bases). The CDR3 has 14 residues. Deletions cut 3 bases from V and 0 bases from J, with 9 bases between. Germline values: CDR1 LGHDT, CDR2 YNNKEL (reference sequence). The CDR3 DNA reads TGTGCCAGCAGCCAGGGAGCATCCTCCTACGAGCAGTACTTC. The encoded protein is CASSQGASSYEQYF.

This rearrangement joins TRBV3-1 (or the pseudogene TRBV3-2) to TRBJ1-1; no reliable D call. This CDR3 comprises 16 residues. From germline, CDR1 is LGHDT and CDR2 YNNKEL (reference sequence). The germline V and J ends were trimmed by 1 base and 0 bases, with 12 bases remaining between them. CDR3: CASSQARGFMNTEAFF. For the CDR3, the DNA is TGTGCCAGCAGCCAAGCCCGGGGATTCATGAACACTGAAGCTTTCTTT.

The chain combines TRBV6-5 with TRBJ2-7; D is uncertain. CDR1 and CDR2 from the germline V gene are MNHEY and SVGAGI. This CDR3 region has 13 residues. Deletions cut 7 bases from V and 0 bases from J, with 10 bases between. This CDR3 reads CASIMGDSYEQYF. The CDR3 bases are TGTGCCAGCATAATGGGCGACTCCTACGAGCAGTACTTC.